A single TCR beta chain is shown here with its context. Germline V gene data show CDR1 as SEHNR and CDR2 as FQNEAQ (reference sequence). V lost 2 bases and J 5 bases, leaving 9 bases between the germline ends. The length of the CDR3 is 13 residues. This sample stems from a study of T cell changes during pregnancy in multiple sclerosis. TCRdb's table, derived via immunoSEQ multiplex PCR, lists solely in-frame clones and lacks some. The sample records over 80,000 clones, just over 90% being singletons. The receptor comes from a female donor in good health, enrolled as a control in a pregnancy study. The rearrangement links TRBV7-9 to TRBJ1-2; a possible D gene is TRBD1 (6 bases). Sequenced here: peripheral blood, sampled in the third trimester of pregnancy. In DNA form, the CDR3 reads TGTGCCAGCAGCTTATTCCAGGGGTATGGCTACACCTTC. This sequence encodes CASSLFQGYGYTF.